This T cell receptor beta chain was observed in a study of HIV-infected children after antiretroviral therapy interruption. Treatment indicated: PENTA 11 planned treatment interruption arm or continuous ART arm. Unique molecular identifiers were included in an RNA-based 3' RACE TCR library. TCRdb used MiXCR to reprocess the 3' RACE reads, holding one entry per CDR3 protein. Of more than 85,000 distinct CDR3 sequences in the sample, about 6.3% were seen once. This clonotype was found many times. The sequencing used CD45RA+ CD4+ T cells from PBMCs, pooled from several time points, collected from a donor given antiretroviral therapy, either interrupted or continuous. Stated subset: naive CD4+ CD45RA+ CD45RO- T cells. This TCR was recovered from a pool of human donors with HIV.

The CDR3 sequence: CSVEVTAPPVNSPLHF. CDR3 bases: TGCAGCGTTGAGGTTACAGCCCCACCGGTGAATTCACCCCTCCACTTT. The gene calls are TRBV29-1 and TRBJ1-6; D remains unclear. Trimming removed 3 bases at V and 7 bases at J, with 19 bases between. The CDR3 has 16 amino acids. Looked up from germline, CDR1 is SQVTM and CDR2 is ANQGSEA. Filled out from reference TRBV29-1 and TRBJ1-6, the complete variable domain reads SAVISQKPSRDICQRGTSLTIQCQVDSQVTMMFWYRQQPGQSLTLIATANQGSEATYESGFVIDKFPISRPNLTFSTLTVSNMSPEDSSIYLCSVEVTAPPVNSPLHFGNGTRLTVT.